This T cell receptor beta chain was recovered during a study of lymphopenia after photon versus proton radiotherapy. Study findings and constraints: Proton therapy kept repertoires fairly stable, unlike photons, which gained effector/memory cells. Post-nadir diversity loss with photons came from oligoclonal expansion, particularly CD8+ Temra cells.

The germline CDR1 and CDR2 sequences are SEHNR and FQNEAQ (reference sequence). The V end lost 4 bases, the J end lost 4 bases, and 8 bases lay between the germline ends. The CDR3 runs 14 residues. About this clone itself: As yet, its antigen is unknown.

Clones were read by immunoSEQ multiplex PCR, and TCRdb kept only the in-frame ones, dropping some. The sample holds roughly 30,000 clones, 90% to 95% seen once. This TCR was recovered from a woman aged 50 to 65 with cholangiocarcinoma. Specimen: peripheral blood, collected from a patient treated with photon-based radiotherapy. The V gene is TRBV7-9, the J gene TRBJ1-6; D gene ambiguous. CDR3 nucleotide sequence: TGTGCCAGCAGCTCCGCGGGGTATAATTCACCCCTCCACTTT. Protein: CASSSAGYNSPLHF. The full variable domain, in which reference TRBV7-9 and TRBJ1-6 provide the parts outside the CDR3, is DTGVSQNPRHKITKRGQNVTFRCDPISEHNRLYWYRQTLGQGPEFLTYFQNEAQLEKSRLLSDRFSAERPKGSFSTLEIQRTEQGDSAMYLCASSSAGYNSPLHFGNGTRLTVT.